This T cell receptor beta chain was obtained from a study of T cell responses to AZD1222 COVID-19 vaccine. Assay: immunoSEQ multiplex PCR; the TCRdb copy retains only in-frame clones and omits some. Among around 180,000 clones listed, around nine tenths were seen once. This TCR derives from an adult who received the AZD1222 COVID-19 vaccine. Here the sequenced sample was peripheral blood, taken 28 days after the second AZD1222 dose.

CDR3 DNA: TGTGCCAGCAGTGTAGGAAGGAACGAGCAGTACTTC. This encodes CASSVGRNEQYF. The chain recombines TRBV6-2 or TRBV6-3 with TRBJ2-7; no firm D call. The CDR3 loop spans 12 amino acids. Germline-derived CDR1 and CDR2 are MNHEY and SVGEGT. The germline V and J ends were trimmed by 5 bases and 5 bases, with 10 bases remaining between them.